The rows below give T cell receptor beta chains drawn from one sample of a study of blood T cell repertoires in COVID-19. Profiled with immunoSEQ multiplex PCR; TCRdb holds only in-frame clones, not every one. The sample holds some 270,000 clones, roughly 88% seen once. Sequencing was done on a sample of peripheral blood. Every receptor here comes from a woman aged 70-85 years with acute or convalescent COVID-19. Both conserved end residues are part of each CDR3.

V	J	CDR3
TRBV18	TRBJ1-1	CASSPTQGLNTEAFF
TRBV5-1	TRBJ1-2	CASSLEGHLYGYTF
TRBV25-1	TRBJ1-6	CASSVGGQSPLHF
TRBV29-1	TRBJ1-1	CSVESDRGTTEAFF
TRBV15	TRBJ1-2	CATSRQGNYGYTF
TRBV7-9	TRBJ1-1	CASSLGAGLRTEAFF
TRBV6-6	TRBJ2-2	CASRAPGDTGELFF
TRBV5-1	TRBJ2-7	CATSLGQGADEQYF
TRBV7-2	TRBJ2-3	CASSLAGGSFSTDTQYF
TRBV2	TRBJ1-1	CASTSRQNTEAFF
TRBV3-1/TRBV3-2	TRBJ1-2	CASSQDRDRGGPYGYTF
TRBV2	TRBJ2-1	CASNEQRGPSYNEQFF
TRBV19	TRBJ1-5	CASSSRDRGNQPQHF
TRBV7-8	TRBJ2-1	CASSLRTREGAYNEQFF
TRBV25-1	TRBJ2-5	CASSEYIRRQYF
TRBV7-9	TRBJ1-3	CASSDIPRGPGNTIYF
TRBV15	TRBJ1-2	CATSRVLGGANGYTF
TRBV30	TRBJ1-3	CAWSPTGKDTIYF
TRBV3-1/TRBV3-2	TRBJ1-1	CASSQATNTEAFF
TRBV13	TRBJ2-1	CASSSSRLSSYNEQFF
TRBV7-9	TRBJ2-7	CASSSGDREVTYEQYF
TRBV7-2	TRBJ2-1	CASSLAAGVGEQFF
TRBV19	TRBJ1-2	CASKRTEWSPYGYTF
TRBV25-1	TRBJ1-1	CASSEYLRAFF
TRBV21-1	TRBJ2-7	CASKAGSHPGEAYEQYF
TRBV19	TRBJ1-5	CASIDNLGNQPQHF
TRBV6-1	TRBJ1-5	CASSEADRVLYQPQHF
TRBV10-3	TRBJ2-3	CAISGQAGDPDTQYF